This TCR beta chain was captured in a study of T cells in Graves' hyperthyroidism and ophthalmopathy. Hyperthyroidism of Graves' type that showed no ophthalmopathy progression within 18 months was stable. V shed 5 bases, J shed 2 bases, and the junction held 3 bases outside the gene matches. CDR1 and CDR2 (germline): LNHNV, YYDKDF (reference sequence). The CDR3 has 17 residues. The TCR beta CDR3 regions underwent amplification using RNA transcripts as the source. First-round RT-PCR targeting the TCR CDR3 was performed with the HTBI primer set. TCRdb re-derived calls from the multiplex PCR reads in MiXCR, one entry per CDR3 protein. The top ten hold 44% of the sample, which has roughly 200,000 distinct CDR3 sequences, around 16% seen once.

The sequenced sample was blood. The chain carries TRBV15 and TRBJ2-2; 15 nucleotides line up with TRBD2. The sequence came from a man aged 35 to 55 with Graves' hyperthyroidism. The CDR3: CATSRTSGGVNTGELFF. Written as DNA, the CDR3 is TGTGCCACCAGCCGGACTAGCGGGGGGGTTAACACCGGGGAGCTGTTTTTT.